Sequencing of this T cell receptor (beta chain) was carried out in a study of low-dose radiotherapy and immunotherapy resistance in tumors. Study summary: Cohort 2's total reached 13 Gy over 26 weeks, at 1 Gy per fraction every two weeks.

Alpha- and beta-chain coverage of first-strand cDNA came from TRAV- and TRBV-specific primers. With a V-primer adapter and a constant-region primer, TCRs were amplified for 20 PCR cycles. Isolated mRNA underwent amplification by in vitro transcription. In TCRdb, the reads were re-called with MiXCR into one record per CDR3 protein. This table has 75,000 to 95,000 distinct CDR3 sequences, roughly 9% appearing once. This CDR3 region has 16 residues. The V and J ends lost 3 bases and 11 bases, in that order; junction bases with no gene match: 9. Per the germline V gene, CDR1 is SGHDN and CDR2 is FVKESK. This clonotype turned up a few times. A read error is possible here, since a much larger clone lies one base away. Time point in this sample: before trial treatment. Nivolumab, ipilimumab, aspirin, low-dose cyclophosphamide and low-dose radiotherapy were given to donors.

The sequence derives from a male donor with prostate cancer. This specimen consisted of PBMCs, obtained before treatment. This sequence joins TRBV14 and TRBJ2-5, with 16 bases that match TRBD2. This CDR3 reads CASSHPGTSGRDEQYF. In DNA, the CDR3 is TGTGCCAGCAGCCACCCCGGGACTAGCGGGAGGGATGAGCAGTACTTC.